Reported below is one T cell receptor beta chain. Its antigen is as yet unknown. The data were obtained in a study of siplizumab effects on memory and regulatory T cells. Points from the study as a whole: Under siplizumab, an average roughly 63% of mappable alloreactive CD4+ clones were Treg-derived, compared with under 35% in controls.

Profiling relied on immunoSEQ multiplex PCR, and the TCRdb table lists in-frame clones only, not all of them. The sample holds tens of thousands of clones, roughly 96% seen once. The CDR3 is 13 residues long. V dropped 3 bases and J dropped 5 bases, with 8 bases sitting between them. Germline-derived CDR1 and CDR2 are MNHEY and SMNVEV (reference sequence). This sequence joins TRBV27 and TRBJ1-5; D possibly corresponds to TRBD1 (5 bases). Sequencing used naive CD4+ T cells sorted from blood. The clonotype originates from a human donor in good health. In DNA form, the CDR3 reads TGTGCCAGCAGTTTTCGGGGGTATCAGCCCCAGCATTTT. Its translation: CASSFRGYQPQHF.